This passage covers 15 T cell receptor beta chains from one sample sequenced in a study of cytomegalovirus exposure and HLA in healthy donors. With 60 Vbeta and 13 Jbeta primers, the PCR was carried out. Only in-frame clones appear in the TCRdb table, and some are missing; sequencing was by immunoSEQ multiplex PCR. The sample comprises around 99,000 clones, 65% to 85% of which are singletons, and more than 2% rests with the top ten. Sequenced sample: PBMCs. These TCRs come from a man aged 25-45 years in good health and CMV-seronegative.

This clone was detected only once. The V call is TRBV7-9, the J call TRBJ2-5, with D possibly being TRBD2 (6 bases). This CDR3 is 15 amino acids long. Germline loops: CDR1 SEHNR, CDR2 FQNEAQ (reference sequence). V was shortened by 8 bases and J by 1 base, with 17 bases between the two germline ends. CDR3 bases: TGTGCCAGCCGCGGGGTGGCTTCGGGCCAAGAGACCCAGTACTTC. This gives the protein CASRGVASGQETQYF.

V and J are TRBV6-5 and TRBJ1-1; TRBD1 matches 9 bases. The CDR3 length is 14 residues. Trimming cost V 3 bases and J 4 bases; bases outside gene matches: 3. Germline lookup yields CDR1 MNHEY and CDR2 SVGAGI. The CDR3: CASSYAGQGTEAFF. The DNA of the CDR3 is TGTGCCAGCAGTTATGCGGGACAGGGCACTGAAGCTTTCTTT.

The V gene is TRBV4-2, the J gene TRBJ2-5; 12 bases agree with TRBD2. There are 18 residues in the CDR3. V trimming: 0 bases; J trimming: 2 bases; junction bases outside the gene matches: 7. Germline V CDR1 and CDR2: LGHNA, YNFKEQ. CDR3 amino acids: CASSQDGTSGYFQETQYF. CDR3 DNA sequence: TGTGCCAGCAGCCAAGATGGGACTAGCGGGTATTTTCAAGAGACCCAGTACTTC.

This chain joins TRBV11-2 and TRBJ1-1; D call uncertain. V was cut by 5 bases and J by 1 base, with 5 bases left in between. Germline assignment: CDR1 SGHAT and CDR2 FQNNGV. There are 12 residues in the CDR3. Here the CDR3 reads CASSAWNTEAFF. CDR3 sequence (DNA): TGTGCCAGCAGCGCGTGGAACACTGAAGCTTTCTTT. Drawing the rest from reference TRBV11-2 and TRBJ1-1, the complete variable domain is EAGVAQSPRYKIIEKRQSVAFWCNPISGHATLYWYQQILGQGPKLLIQFQNNGVVDDSQLPKDRFSAERLKGVDSTLKIQPAKLEDSAVYLCASSAWNTEAFFGQGTRLTVV.

CDR3 in amino acids: CASSKQGRQNNHSNQPQHF. The DNA for the CDR3 is TGTGCCAGCAGCAAACAGGGCCGCCAGAACAATCATAGCAATCAGCCCCAGCATTTT. This chain joins TRBV21-1 and TRBJ1-5; whether TRBD1, the table's D call, matches the DNA was not checked. TRBV21-1 is a known pseudogene. The CDR3 totals 19 residues.

The chain recombines TRBV5-8 with TRBJ2-7; no firm D call. From germline, CDR1 is SGHTS and CDR2 YDEGEE. V was clipped by 2 bases and J by 4 bases, with 10 bases between them. This CDR3 has 13 amino acids. The CDR3: CASSLTHRYEQYF. Written as DNA, the CDR3 is TGTGCCAGCAGCTTAACCCATAGATACGAGCAGTACTTC. Together with reference TRBV5-8 and TRBJ2-7, the CDR3 gives the full variable domain: EAGVTQSPTHLIKTRGQQATLRCSPISGHTSVYWYQQALGLGLQFLLWYDEGEERNRGNFPPRFSGRQFPNYSSELNVNALELEDSALYLCASSLTHRYEQYFGPGTRLTVT.

The genes are TRBV5-6 and TRBJ2-7, with D uncertain. Trimming took off 0 bases at V and 6 bases at J, with 7 bases between the two ends. Germline V gene data show CDR1 as SGHDT and CDR2 as YYEEEE. The CDR3 runs to 12 residues. The CDR3 protein is CASSLGSSEQYF. In DNA, the CDR3 is TGTGCCAGCAGCTTGGGGTCCAGCGAGCAGTACTTC.

This clone was observed a few times. V is TRBV4-1 and J is TRBJ1-1, with TRBD1 matching 7 bases. CDR3 length: 13 residues. The ends lost 4 bases at V and 5 bases at J; junction bases unmatched: 4. The germline CDR1 and CDR2 sequences are MGHRA and YSYEKL. The DNA of the CDR3 is TGCGCCAGCAGCCCACAGGGGAGGACTGAAGCTTTCTTT. Encoded protein: CASSPQGRTEAFF.

The table lists this clone with a count of one. The chain couples TRBV9 to TRBJ2-2, with TRBD2 matching 8 bases. The V gene end was trimmed by 3 bases and the J gene end by 1 base; junction bases not matched to a gene: 2. CDR3 length: 15 residues. From germline, CDR1 is SGDLS and CDR2 YYNGEE. The CDR3 coding sequence is TGTGCCAGCAGCGGGACTAGCCGGAACACCGGGGAGCTGTTTTTT. Protein product: CASSGTSRNTGELFF.

The chain is built from TRBV13 and TRBJ1-2; a weak D match, TRBD1 (5 bases). V gave up 0 bases and J gave up 0 bases, with 5 bases separating them. The CDR3 runs 14 residues. Germline CDR1 and CDR2: PRHDT and FYEKMQ (reference sequence). The DNA for the CDR3 is TGTGCCAGCAGCTTAGGCAGGGCTAACTATGGCTACACCTTC. This encodes CASSLGRANYGYTF.

For this clone: At one end the junction does not follow the germline gene, possibly because of a read error. V is TRBV6-6 and J is TRBJ2-7; TRBD2 matches at 8 bases. This CDR3 has 15 residues. CDR1 is MNHNY, CDR2 SVGAGI, per germline (reference sequence). The CDR3 nucleotides are TGTGCCAGCAGTTACTCGACGGGAGGGCCCTACGAGCAGCACTTC. It is translated as CASSYSTGGPYEQHF.

The rearrangement links TRBV28 to TRBJ2-7; D perhaps matches TRBD1 (5 bases). Germline V lookup: CDR1 MDHEN, CDR2 SYDVKM. This CDR3 spans 17 amino acids. Trimming took 3 bases from V and 0 from J, leaving 18 bases between them. CDR3 sequence: CASSLDSLLQASYEQYF. The CDR3 coding sequence is TGTGCCAGCAGTTTGGATTCCTTATTACAGGCCTCCTACGAGCAGTACTTC.

The chain joins TRBV28 to TRBJ2-2; D ambiguous. Germline lookup yields CDR1 MDHEN and CDR2 SYDVKM. This CDR3 is 15 amino acids long. Trimming stripped 5 bases from V and 1 base from J, with 11 bases between. In nucleotides, the CDR3 is TGTGCCAGCAGTATCCCCCGACAGAACACCGGGGAGCTGTTTTTT. Translating gives CASSIPRQNTGELFF.

This chain joins TRBV6-1 and TRBJ2-5, with 9 bases fitting TRBD2. CDR3 length: 14 amino acids. After removal of 9 bases from V and 4 bases from J, the junction contained 9 bases not matched to a gene. From germline, CDR1 is MNHNS and CDR2 SASEGT. CDR3 in DNA: TGTGCCAGTAAGAGCGGGAGGATTGCAGAGACCCAGTACTTC. Protein sequence: CASKSGRIAETQYF.

The V gene is TRBV7-6, the J gene TRBJ2-3; D may be TRBD2 (5 bases). V shed 5 bases and J shed 0 bases, with 18 bases lying between them. The germline gives CDR1 SGHVS, CDR2 FNYEAQ. The CDR3 spans 17 residues. The CDR3 spells CASSGKAGVTSTDTQYF. The CDR3 DNA follows: TGTGCCAGCAGCGGGAAGGCGGGTGTTACTAGCACAGATACGCAGTATTTT.